Sequencing of this T cell receptor (beta chain) was carried out in a study of cytotoxic CD8 clonotypes in ibrutinib-treated CLL. Study context: Mean productive templates were under 270,000; mean productive rearrangements were around 90,000. Study-wide findings and caveats: Clonality measured at baseline exceeded age-matched healthy donors, tracking circulating CD8+ T-cell counts.

Details on this clone: What it binds is not known.

TCR beta library input comprised around 1.9 micrograms of genomic DNA from cryopreserved PBMCs. Germline V gene lookup returns CDR1 SQVTM and CDR2 ANQGSEA. There are 12 residues in the CDR3. Trimming removed 6 bases at V and 1 base at J, with 9 bases between. Deep sequencing aimed at 1 in 200,000 to 1 in 1 million T cells' resolution. Assay used: immunoSEQ multiplex PCR; TCRdb lists only in-frame clones, some missing. The table includes about 60,000 clones, roughly 50% detected once. The rearrangement links TRBV29-1 to TRBJ2-5; D is unclear. The sequences come from PBMCs, collected at disease progression, from a patient treated with ibrutinib. This TCR came from a human donor with chronic lymphocytic leukemia. The CDR3 DNA reads TGCAGCGTGTGGACGGCCCAAGAGACCCAGTACTTC. Residues: CSVWTAQETQYF.